These 9 T cell receptor beta chains share one sample of origin, sequenced in a study of T-cell reconstitution after alpha-beta-depleted transplantation in children. Unique molecular identifiers featured in how the TCRbeta library was prepared. TCRdb used MiXCR to reprocess the PCR reads, holding one entry per CDR3 protein. The sample shows hundreds of thousands of distinct CDR3 sequences, 20% to 30% of them seen only once. The sequencing used PBMCs, mostly from graft donor cells, collected 360 days after TCRalphabeta/CD19-depleted stem cell transplant. These receptors came from a female patient younger than 10 who had a stem cell transplant for congenital amegakaryocytic thrombocytopenia, so the T cells may come from the graft donor.

This clonotype appeared many times. The genes are TRBV4-3 and TRBJ1-3; D is undetermined. This CDR3 is 13 amino acids long. Trimming removed 1 base at V and 8 bases at J, with 9 bases between. CDR1 is LGHNA, CDR2 YSLEER, per germline. The CDR3 DNA reads as TGCGCCAGCAGCCAAGTTATCATGGACACCATATATTTT. Residues: CASSQVIMDTIYF.

In its sample, this clonotype was seen many times. This chain joins TRBV6-5 and TRBJ2-3; D gene unclear. Trimming pared 6 bases from V and 5 bases from J, leaving 15 bases between. Per the germline V gene, CDR1 is MNHEY and CDR2 is SVGAGI. The CDR3 runs 14 residues. The CDR3 DNA is TGTGCCAGCAGACGATCCATCCATGGAGATACGCAGTATTTT. It translates to CASRRSIHGDTQYF.

The chain employs TRBV18 and TRBJ2-7; 8 nucleotides align to TRBD1. Germline CDR1 KGHSH, CDR2 LQKENI. V lost 6 bases and J lost 5; bases outside the gene matches: 9. CDR3 size: 14 residues. The CDR3 DNA reads TGTGCCAGCTCCAACAGGGGGTTATTGGACGAGCAGTACTTC. It is translated as CASSNRGLLDEQYF.

This clonotype occurred a few times. The chain employs TRBV10-3 and TRBJ2-7; TRBD2 matches at 8 bases. Germline CDR1 is ENHRY and CDR2 is SYGVKD. Trimming removed 0 bases from V and 6 bases from J; junction bases left unmatched: 4. This CDR3 has 14 residues. CDR3: CAISESTGGLEQYF. For the CDR3, the DNA is TGTGCCATCAGTGAGTCGACGGGAGGGCTCGAGCAGTACTTC.

The CDR3, as DNA: TGCAGTGCAGCGGGAGGCCCCGGAGATACGCAGTATTTT. The encoded protein is CSAAGGPGDTQYF. This sequence joins TRBV29-1 and TRBJ2-3, with TRBD2 matching over 9 bases. The CDR3 is 13 residues long. Per germline, CDR1 SQVTM and CDR2 ANQGSEA.

With respect to this clonotype: The conserved phenylalanine or tryptophan is not found at the CDR3 terminus, so this likely reflects a read error. The V and J genes are TRBV12-3 or TRBV12-4 and TRBJ2-5; 11 nucleotides align to TRBD1. V lost 6 bases to trimming and J lost 5 bases; unmatched junction nucleotides: 8. The length of the CDR3 is 15 residues. CDR3 coding DNA: TGTGCCAGCAGCCGAGGGGACAGGGGGGCGGAGACCCAGTACCTC. Residues: CASSRGDRGAETQYL.

The J gene is TRBJ1-2, the V gene TRBV7-3; 10 bases line up with TRBD1. Germline-derived CDR1 and CDR2 are SGHTA and FQGTGA. The CDR3 contains 16 residues. V trimming: 5 bases; J trimming: 2 bases; junction bases outside the gene matches: 8. The CDR3, as DNA: TGTGCCAGCAGCGAAACCGGGACAGGGGCAAACTATGGCTACACCTTC. Residues: CASSETGTGANYGYTF. The full variable domain, completed using reference TRBV7-3 and TRBJ1-2, is GAGVSQTPSNKVTEKGKYVELRCDPISGHTALYWYRQSLGQGPEFLIYFQGTGAADDSGLPNDRFFAVRPEGSVSTLKIQRTERGDSAVYLCASSETGTGANYGYTFGSGTRLTVV.

This clonotype occurred a few times. The gene calls are TRBV12-3 or TRBV12-4 and TRBJ1-2, with D possibly TRBD1 on 6 matching bases. The CDR3 covers 16 residues. Trimming pared 6 bases from V and 1 base from J, leaving 18 bases between. The CDR3 DNA sequence: TGTGCCAGCAGCCGACAGGTCTACTCCTATAACTATGGCTACACCTTC. Its translation is CASSRQVYSYNYGYTF.

The chain links TRBV4-1 to TRBJ1-6; no clear D. The length of the CDR3 is 17 residues. V dropped 1 base and J dropped 6 bases, with 16 bases sitting between them. Per germline, CDR1 MGHRA and CDR2 YSYEKL. The CDR3 nucleotides read TGCGCCAGCAGCCAAGTGTGGCAGGCTAATGGTAATTCACCCCTCCACTTT. It specifies CASSQVWQANGNSPLHF.